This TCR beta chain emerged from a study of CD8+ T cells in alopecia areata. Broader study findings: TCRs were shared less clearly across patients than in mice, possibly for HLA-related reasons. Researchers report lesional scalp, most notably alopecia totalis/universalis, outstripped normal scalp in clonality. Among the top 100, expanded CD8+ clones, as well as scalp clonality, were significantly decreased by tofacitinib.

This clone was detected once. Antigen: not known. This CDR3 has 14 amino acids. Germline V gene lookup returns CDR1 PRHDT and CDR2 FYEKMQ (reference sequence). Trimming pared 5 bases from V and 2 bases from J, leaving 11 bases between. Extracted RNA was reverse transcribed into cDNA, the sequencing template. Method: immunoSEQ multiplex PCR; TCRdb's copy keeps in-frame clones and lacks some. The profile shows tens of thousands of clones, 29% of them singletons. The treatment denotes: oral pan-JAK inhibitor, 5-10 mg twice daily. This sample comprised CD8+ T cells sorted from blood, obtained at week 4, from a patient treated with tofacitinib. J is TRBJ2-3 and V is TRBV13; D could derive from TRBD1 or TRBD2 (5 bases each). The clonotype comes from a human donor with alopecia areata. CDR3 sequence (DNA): TGTGCCAGCAGCCTCAGGGAGTACACAGATACGCAGTATTTT. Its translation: CASSLREYTDTQYF.